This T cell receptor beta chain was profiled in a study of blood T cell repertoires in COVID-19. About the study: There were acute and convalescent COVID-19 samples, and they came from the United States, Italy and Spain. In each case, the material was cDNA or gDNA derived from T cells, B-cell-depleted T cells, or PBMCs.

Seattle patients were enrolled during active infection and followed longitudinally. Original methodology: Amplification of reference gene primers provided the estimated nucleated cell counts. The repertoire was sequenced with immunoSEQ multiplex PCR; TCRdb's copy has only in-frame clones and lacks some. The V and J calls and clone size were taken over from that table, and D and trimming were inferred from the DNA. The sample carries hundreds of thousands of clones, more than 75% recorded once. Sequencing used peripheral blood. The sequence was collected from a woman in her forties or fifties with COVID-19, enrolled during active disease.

The DNA of the CDR3 is TGTGCCAGCATCGGGGGGGATAGCAGAAAAGAGCAGTTCTTC. Translated: CASIGGDSRKEQFF. V usage is TRBV6-5 and J usage is TRBJ2-1; the match to TRBD2 covers 8 bases. This CDR3 region has 14 residues. Germline trimming cut 7 bases from V and 10 bases from J; bases unmatched to any gene: 12. Looked up from germline, CDR1 is MNHEY and CDR2 is SVGAGI.